The 17 T cell receptor beta chains presented below share a single source sample, sequenced in a study of T cell responses to AZD1222 COVID-19 vaccine. This table comes from immunoSEQ multiplex PCR, and its TCRdb copy is limited to in-frame clones, with some not included. The table has about 110,000 clones, 87% seen once. This sample comprised peripheral blood, obtained on day 0 of AZD1222 vaccination. Receptors were obtained from an adult in good health.

The chain carries TRBV9 and TRBJ2-3; D may be TRBD2 (5 bases). Germline V lookup: CDR1 SGDLS, CDR2 YYNGEE. The V and J ends lost 5 bases and 2 bases respectively, with 9 bases between them. The CDR3 runs 13 residues. CDR3 nucleotide sequence: TGTGCCAGCAGTGCAGCGGCCACAGATACGCAGTATTTT. It is translated as CASSAAATDTQYF.

The chain carries TRBV2 and TRBJ1-5; D is ambiguous. This CDR3 region has 16 residues. V shed 3 bases and J shed 0 bases, with 12 bases lying between them. Germline V gene data show CDR1 as SNHLY and CDR2 as FYNNEI. The CDR3 nucleotides read TGTGCCAGCAGTGATGAAAGGGAGCTTAGCAATCAGCCCCAGCATTTT. This translates into CASSDERELSNQPQHF. The full variable domain, in which reference TRBV2 and TRBJ1-5 provide the parts outside the CDR3, is EPEVTQTPSHQVTQMGQEVILRCVPISNHLYFYWYRQILGQKVEFLVSFYNNEISEKSEIFDDQFSVERPDGSNFTLKIRSTKLEDSAMYFCASSDERELSNQPQHFGDGTRLSIL.

The chain uses TRBV14 and TRBJ1-6, with D possibly TRBD1 on 6 matching bases. The CDR3 spans 17 residues. V lost 0 bases and J lost 6, with 15 bases in between. The germline V gene encodes CDR1 SGHDN and CDR2 FVKESK. CDR3 amino acids: CASSQEWRGLFNSPLHF. The DNA for the CDR3 is TGTGCCAGCAGCCAAGAATGGCGGGGGCTATTTAATTCACCCCTCCACTTT.

The chain has TRBV18 and TRBJ2-7; D is uncertain. Per germline, CDR1 KGHSH and CDR2 LQKENI. This CDR3 is 14 amino acids long. Deletions cut 0 bases from V and 2 bases from J, with 8 bases between. The CDR3 DNA reads TGTGCCAGCTCACCACCGTCACAGACCTACGAGCAGTACTTC. Translating it yields CASSPPSQTYEQYF.

The rearrangement joins TRBV5-4 to TRBJ2-7; D unresolved. The length of the CDR3 is 13 residues. Looked up from germline, CDR1 is SGHNT and CDR2 is YYREEE (reference sequence). Trimming took 1 base from V and 2 from J, leaving 7 bases between them. CDR3 residues: CASSLPTTYEQYF. The CDR3 coding sequence is TGTGCCAGCAGCTTGCCGACGACCTACGAGCAGTACTTC.

The rearrangement joins TRBV4-1 to TRBJ2-1, with D perhaps TRBD2 (6 bases). Trimming stripped 1 base from V and 15 bases from J, with 16 bases between. Germline V gene lookup returns CDR1 MGHRA and CDR2 YSYEKL. The length of the CDR3 is 13 residues. The CDR3 region has the DNA TGCGCCAGCAGCCAAGGCACCCGGGACTGGCGGTTCTTC. Translation: CASSQGTRDWRFF.

The genes are TRBV19 and TRBJ1-5, with 8 positions matching TRBD1. Germline CDR1 and CDR2: LNHDA and SQIVND (reference sequence). V shed 4 bases and J 3 bases; nucleotides not matched to a gene: 5. The CDR3 length is 15 residues. This CDR3 reads CASSKGTGPNQPQHF. In DNA form, the CDR3 reads TGTGCCAGTAGTAAAGGGACAGGCCCCAATCAGCCCCAGCATTTT. Together with reference TRBV19 and TRBJ1-5, the CDR3 gives the full variable domain: DGGITQSPKYLFRKEGQNVTLSCEQNLNHDAMYWYRQDPGQGLRLIYYSQIVNDFQKGDIAEGYSVSREKKESFPLTVTSAQKNPTAFYLCASSKGTGPNQPQHFGDGTRLSIL.

The gene calls are TRBV12-3 or TRBV12-4 and TRBJ2-5, with 7 positions matching TRBD2. This CDR3 is 13 amino acids long. After removal of 8 bases from V and 3 bases from J, the junction contained 6 bases not matched to a gene. Written as DNA, the CDR3 is TGTGCCAGCGCCGGGGGGAAAAAAGAGACCCAGTACTTC. It encodes CASAGGKKETQYF.

The rearrangement joins TRBV5-1 to TRBJ2-6; unclear D gene. V lost 4 bases, J lost 0 bases, and 5 bases lay in between. The CDR3 totals 14 residues. CDR1 and CDR2 from the germline V gene are SGHRS and YFSETQ. CDR3 residues: CASSIYSGANVLTF. CDR3 nucleotides: TGCGCCAGCAGCATCTACTCTGGGGCCAACGTCCTGACTTTC.

The chain joins TRBV28 to TRBJ2-7; 8 bases map to TRBD1. Trimming took 4 bases from V and 3 from J; bases not matched to a gene: 5. CDR1 and CDR2 from the germline V gene are MDHEN and SYDVKM. This CDR3 has 14 residues. The CDR3 DNA reads as TGTGCCAGCAGTTCTGGACAGGGAATCTACGAGCAGTACTTC. Encoded protein: CASSSGQGIYEQYF. Together with reference TRBV28 and TRBJ2-7, the CDR3 gives the full variable domain: DVKVTQSSRYLVKRTGEKVFLECVQDMDHENMFWYRQDPGLGLRLIYFSYDVKMKEKGDIPEGYSVSREKKERFSLILESASTNQTSMYLCASSSGQGIYEQYFGPGTRLTVT.

The V gene is TRBV5-4, the J gene TRBJ1-2; D call uncertain. V shed 4 bases and J shed 2 bases, with 15 bases lying between them. The CDR3 extends over 15 amino acids. Germline V CDR1 and CDR2: SGHNT, YYREEE (reference sequence). The CDR3 region has the DNA TGTGCCAGCAGCCCCCACACATTGAGAAACTATGGCTACACCTTC. This gives the protein CASSPHTLRNYGYTF.

The chain couples TRBV7-9 to TRBJ1-3; possibly TRBD1 for D (5 bases). CDR3 length: 15 amino acids. Per germline, CDR1 SEHNR and CDR2 FQNEAQ (reference sequence). The V gene lost 3 bases and the J gene lost 0 bases, with 9 bases spanning the gap. CDR3 amino acids: CASSLGQPSGNTIYF. In nucleotides, the CDR3 is TGTGCCAGCAGCTTGGGGCAGCCCTCTGGAAACACCATATATTTT.

The chain carries TRBV5-1 and TRBJ2-3; TRBD2 is a possible D gene (6 bases). Per germline, CDR1 SGHRS and CDR2 YFSETQ. The CDR3 has 18 residues. The V gene lost 3 bases and the J gene lost 2 bases, with 22 bases spanning the gap. The CDR3 nucleotides are TGCGCCAGCAGCTCGCCCATATCAGGCGGGGCAATCACAGATACGCAGTATTTT. It is translated as CASSSPISGGAITDTQYF.

The rearrangement joins TRBV2 to TRBJ1-5; possible D gene TRBD1, 5 bases. This CDR3 is 13 amino acids long. V lost 5 bases and J lost 3, with 8 bases in between. CDR1 and CDR2 from the germline V gene are SNHLY and FYNNEI. The CDR3 nucleotides are TGTGCCAGCAGTTGGGACCTCAATCAGCCCCAGCATTTT. Translating it yields CASSWDLNQPQHF.

This clone was counted only a few times. The chain employs TRBV21-1 and TRBJ2-1. TRBV21-1 is noted as a pseudogene. This CDR3 spans 17 amino acids. The CDR3 nucleotides read TGTGCCAGCAGCAACCCTCCTTGGGAACTAATTTACAATGAGCAGTTCTTC. Amino acids: CASSNPPWELIYNEQFF.

J is TRBJ1-5 and V is TRBV2; D gene unclear. The CDR3 loop spans 16 amino acids. Trimming stripped 5 bases from V and 2 bases from J, with 16 bases between. From germline, CDR1 is SNHLY and CDR2 FYNNEI. The CDR3 here is CASSPWTDLGNQPQHF. Written as DNA, the CDR3 is TGTGCCAGCAGTCCTTGGACCGATCTCGGCAATCAGCCCCAGCATTTT.

The CDR3 here is CASSKGDTGELFF. The CDR3 DNA follows: TGTGCCAGCAGCAAGGGGGACACCGGGGAGCTGTTTTTT. The chain is built from TRBV7-9 and TRBJ2-2, with D perhaps matching TRBD1 (6 bases). Trimming removed 5 bases from V and 3 bases from J, with 7 bases in between. Germline V gene sequence: CDR1 SEHNR, CDR2 FQNEAQ (reference sequence). The CDR3 is made up of 13 amino acids.